This T cell receptor beta chain was recovered during a study of cytomegalovirus exposure and HLA in healthy donors. Looking at the study overall: In a later analysis, the roughly 120 validation repertoires were reported to have used the same platform as the approximately 690 first-cohort repertoires. Broader study findings: 164 TCR beta chains were listed as cytomegalovirus-associated.

The germline V gene has CDR1 SQVTM and CDR2 ANQGSEA. V shed 4 bases and J shed 4 bases, with 8 bases lying between them. There are 11 residues in the CDR3. The donors were members of the validation cohort, which comprised 120 subjects and was separate from the first cohort of roughly 700 subjects. Notes on this clone: Antigen: not known.

Sequenced by immunoSEQ multiplex PCR; TCRdb stores in-frame clones only, minus some. This table has around 170,000 clones, 88% appearing once. The specimen sequenced was PBMCs. The clonotype comes from a man aged 18 to 29 in good health and CMV-seronegative. The chain couples TRBV29-1 to TRBJ2-7; maybe TRBD2 (6 bases). The CDR3 loop reads CSVGGEYEQYF. In nucleotides, the CDR3 is TGCAGCGTTGGGGGGGAATACGAGCAGTACTTC.